A selection of T cell receptor beta chains follows, all from one sample in a study of blood T cell repertoires in COVID-19. TCRdb's table, derived via immunoSEQ multiplex PCR, lists solely in-frame clones and lacks some. The sample records fewer than 65,000 clones, 91% being singletons. The sample was peripheral blood. Source of these receptors: a woman aged 55-75 years with active or convalescent COVID-19. The conserved cysteine and the conserved F or W are not part of the CDR3 here.

>TRBJ2-7|TRBV5-4
ASSPPGLAAYEQY
>TRBJ2-7|TRBV4-2
ASSLFRTSGANVYEQY
>TRBJ1-2|TRBV7-3
ASSLMGQDYGYT
>TRBJ1-2|TRBV7-3
ASSSTQGRGYGYT
>TRBJ2-1|TRBV2
ASRNSIQGAEEQF
>TRBJ1-6|TRBV6-5
ASSQGADSPLH
>TRBJ1-6|TRBV7-2
ASSLQGFGSSPLH
>TRBJ1-1|TRBV27
ASSLKGQGATNTEAF
>TRBJ2-1|TRBV4-3
ASSPTSGRAYEQF
>TRBJ2-1|TRBV15
ATSRGRAGGPGVESYNEQF
>TRBJ1-6|TRBV4-1
ASSSQTGSTYNSPLH
>TRBJ1-3|TRBV5-4
ASSVQGWPRNTIY
>TRBJ1-3|TRBV19
ASGGQWGQSSGNTIY
>TRBJ2-7|TRBV28
ASSSSGGPYEQY
>TRBJ2-7|TRBV18
ASSPRDNSYEQY
>TRBJ2-1|TRBV9
ASSPRLAGGGYNEQF
>TRBJ2-7|TRBV5-4
ASSVGQTYEQY
>TRBJ2-1|TRBV27
ASRSTSGRDGLDDEQF
>TRBJ2-4|TRBV7-3
ASSLGPGSDIQY
>TRBJ1-2|TRBV3-1/TRBV3-2
ASPPNINEDYGYT
>TRBJ1-1|TRBV6-5
ASQGPWTEAF
>TRBJ1-5|TRBV16
ASSQYPGNQPQH
>TRBJ1-1|TRBV28
ASSLEGRGMNTEAF
>TRBJ2-7|TRBV28
ASSFGGNLRNEQY
>TRBJ2-7|TRBV28
ASSLPGQGFSTYEQY
>TRBJ2-7|TRBV19
ASKNGQGLSYEQY
>TRBJ1-5|TRBV19
ASTTTPGGIWPQH
>TRBJ2-1|TRBV28
ASSRTVNEQF
>TRBJ1-1|TRBV28
ASSLGTQNTEAF